A selection of T cell receptor beta chains follows, all from one sample in a study of T cells in tuberculosis. Assay used: immunoSEQ multiplex PCR; TCRdb lists only in-frame clones, some missing. The table lists about 7,700 clones, more than 85% of them singletons. Sequenced: PBMCs. Receptors originate from an adult with tuberculosis. The CDR3 runs from the conserved cysteine through the conserved F or W. The D gene is left open where the match is weak. Only some rows state a clone size, as once, few, many or a class for expanded clones.

>TRBJ2-7|TRBV2|.|.
TGTGCCAGCAGTGGGGGGAGGGACACGTCCTACGAGCAGTACTTC
CASSGGRDTSYEQYF
>TRBJ2-3|TRBV5-1|.|TRBD1
TGCGCCAGCAGCTCACAGGGGACAGATACGCAGTATTTT
CASSSQGTDTQYF
>TRBJ1-2|TRBV6-5|.|.
TGTGCCAGCAGGTACTCCTTCCAGAACTATGGCTACACCTTC
CASRYSFQNYGYTF
>TRBJ2-7|TRBV7-8|.|TRBD1
TGTGCCAGCAGCCCCCGACGGAGGACAGGGAGTAACGAGCAGTACTTC
CASSPRRRTGSNEQYF
>TRBJ2-3|TRBV7-6|.|.
TGTGCCAGCGGTGGGCTTGATACGCAGTATTTT
CASGGLDTQYF
>TRBJ2-5|TRBV7-9|.|.
TGTGCCAGCAGAAGGCGAGCTGGCGGGACCCAGTACTTC
CASRRRAGGTQYF
>TRBJ1-1|TRBV7-9|.|.
TGTGCCAGCAGCCCTTCTTTCGCTGAAGCTTTCTTT
CASSPSFAEAFF
>TRBJ1-4|TRBV6-5|once|.
TGTGCCAGCAGTCCCCCTGGGCAAAAACTGTTTTTT
CASSPPGQKLFF
>TRBJ1-3|TRBV18|.|.
TGTGCCAGCTCACTTGACACCTCCTCTGGAAACACCATATATTTT
CASSLDTSSGNTIYF
>TRBJ1-1|TRBV5-1|.|TRBD1
TGCGCCAGCAGCTTCGGACAGGGGAACACTGAAGCTTTCTTT
CASSFGQGNTEAFF
>TRBJ2-1|TRBV7-3|.|.
TGTGCCAGCAGCTTAAAGGGCGGGGCTACTGGGGGCAATGAGCAGTTCTTC
CASSLKGGATGGNEQFF
>TRBJ2-7|TRBV5-1|.|.
TGCGCCAGCAGCTTGGAGGGGGTTCCCTACGAGCAGTACTTC
CASSLEGVPYEQYF
>TRBJ2-1|TRBV5-1|.|TRBD2
TGCGCCAGCGCCCGCTGGCGGGGGGGCCTAAATGAGCAGTTCTTC
CASARWRGGLNEQFF
>TRBJ2-7|TRBV2|.|TRBD2
TGTGCCAGCAGTCCCCGTAGCGGGAGCGGGAGGGAGCAGTACTTC
CASSPRSGSGREQYF
>TRBJ1-1|TRBV5-6|.|.
TGTGCCAGCAGCTCCGGACAGTTTGAAGCTTTCTTT
CASSSGQFEAFF
>TRBJ2-7|TRBV14|once|.
TGTGCCAGCAGCCAAGGGGCCGATATCTACGAGCAGTACTTC
CASSQGADIYEQYF
>TRBJ2-3|TRBV27|once|.
TGTGCCAGCAGTTTAATGTCGAGCCTGCAAGATACGCAGTATTTT
CASSLMSSLQDTQYF
>TRBJ2-3|TRBV25-1|.|.
TGTGCCAGCAGTGAATTGATGAAGTCAGCAGATACGCAGTATTTT
CASSELMKSADTQYF
>TRBJ2-2|TRBV7-2|.|.
TGTGCCAGTACCCCCGTAGGGGACACCGGGGAGCTGTTTTTT
CASTPVGDTGELFF
>TRBJ2-3|TRBV5-1|.|.
TGCGCCAGCAGCTTGATTTTTTCGAGAGGAGATACGCAGTATTTT
CASSLIFSRGDTQYF
>TRBJ1-4|TRBV7-8|.|.
TGTGCCAGCAGCTACAGAGACGCAACTAATGAAAAACTGTTTTTT
CASSYRDATNEKLFF
>TRBJ1-1|TRBV11-2|.|TRBD1
TGTGCCAGCAGCTTTCGGTGGGGACAGGACTATATGAACACTGAAGCTTTCTTT
CASSFRWGQDYMNTEAFF
>TRBJ1-2|TRBV7-9|.|.
TGTGCCAGCAGCCCAGATGGGGGGGGATCTCAGGTTGGCTACACCTTC
CASSPDGGGSQVGYTF
>TRBJ1-5|TRBV30|.|.
TGTGCCTGGAGTAGTCTACAGGGCAATCAGCCCCAGCATTTT
CAWSSLQGNQPQHF
>TRBJ2-1|TRBV9|.|TRBD1
TGTGCCAGCAGCGTAGTTGGACAGGGGAACAATGAGCAGTTCTTC
CASSVVGQGNNEQFF
>TRBJ2-7|TRBV30|.|.
TGTGCCTTAAGCCGGGGAGCGAGCTCCTACGAGCAGTACTTC
CALSRGASSYEQYF
>TRBJ1-3|TRBV30|.|TRBD1
TGTGCCTGGAGTCAGGACAGGGCTGGAAACACCATATATTTT
CAWSQDRAGNTIYF
>TRBJ1-2|TRBV30|.|.
TGTGCCCGGCCACCGGGATTCCATGCTGTGAATAGTGGCTACACCTTC
CARPPGFHAVNSGYTF
>TRBJ1-2|TRBV19|.|.
TGTGCCAGTAGTCCTACCATGACAGCCTCCTATGGCTACACCTTC
CASSPTMTASYGYTF
>TRBJ2-7|TRBV29-1|.|TRBD1
TGCAGCGTCCAGGGGACAGGCGGCGACGAGCAGTACTTC
CSVQGTGGDEQYF
>TRBJ2-7|TRBV6-1|.|.
TGTGCCAGCAGTGAATCCCTTAGCCACGAGCAGTACTTC
CASSESLSHEQYF
>TRBJ2-1|TRBV10-1|.|TRBD1
TGCGCCAGCAGTGAGTGGACAGGGAAAGATGAGCAGTTCTTC
CASSEWTGKDEQFF
>TRBJ1-4|TRBV30|.|TRBD1
TGTGCCTCTCGGGACAGGCGGCAGGAAAAACTGTTTTTT
CASRDRRQEKLFF
>TRBJ2-1|TRBV27|.|.
TGTGCCAGCAGTTTGGTCTTCGGGCTAGCGACCTACAATGAGCAGTTCTTC
CASSLVFGLATYNEQFF
>TRBJ2-5|TRBV11-1|.|TRBD2
TGTGCCAGCAGCTGGGAGGGAGGCGCTAAAGAGACCCAGTACTTC
CASSWEGGAKETQYF
>TRBJ2-3|TRBV15|.|.
TGTGCCACCAGCAGAGAAACGCGGGCAGATACGCAGTATTTT
CATSRETRADTQYF
>TRBJ2-7|TRBV4-1|.|.
TGCGCCAGCAGCCAAGTTAACATACTAGCATACGACGAGCAGTACTTC
CASSQVNILAYDEQYF
>TRBJ1-1|TRBV4-2|few|.
TGTGCCAGCAGCCAAGAAGTTTACAGGGAAGAAGCTTTCTTT
CASSQEVYREEAFF
>TRBJ1-2|TRBV7-2|once|TRBD1
TGTGCCAGCAGGCCGGGACAGCCCCTCTATGGCTACACCTTC
CASRPGQPLYGYTF
>TRBJ1-1|TRBV6-4|.|TRBD1
TGTGCCAGCAGTGATCCGACAGGGAGGCACACTGAAGCTTTCTTT
CASSDPTGRHTEAFF
>TRBJ1-1|TRBV6-1|.|TRBD1
TGTGCCAGCAGTGGTCGACAGGGGGCGATGGTTCTGACTGAAGCTTTCTTT
CASSGRQGAMVLTEAFF
>TRBJ1-2|TRBV10-1|.|TRBD1
TGCGCCAGCAGTCCCGGACAGGGAGACTATGGCTACACCTTC
CASSPGQGDYGYTF
>TRBJ1-1|TRBV2|.|.
TGTGCCAGCAGTCGAGGGATTACATCCACTGAAGCTTTCTTT
CASSRGITSTEAFF
>TRBJ1-4|TRBV2|.|.
TGTGCCAGCAGTGGTGATGGAGGGAAACTGTTTTTT
CASSGDGGKLFF
>TRBJ2-7|TRBV6-1|.|.
TGTGCCAGCATCCAGGGGTCCCCGCCGGAGCAGTACTTC
CASIQGSPPEQYF
>TRBJ2-7|TRBV21-1|.|.
TGTGCCAGCAGCAAATGTGTGTGTGCTAGCTCCTACGAGCAGTACTTC
CASSKCVCASSYEQYF
>TRBJ1-2|TRBV27|.|TRBD1
TGTGCCAGCAGTTTGACAGGGGGCTCTGGCTACACCTTC
CASSLTGGSGYTF
>TRBJ1-4|TRBV5-6|.|TRBD1
TGTGCCAGCAGCGTAACGACAGGGTTGGGAGAAAAACTGTTTTTT
CASSVTTGLGEKLFF